This T cell receptor (beta chain) is drawn from a study of cytomegalovirus exposure and HLA in healthy donors. The wider study: A prior analysis found about 120 million unique TCR beta sequences from 170 million or so T cells.

Germline V gene lookup returns CDR1 KGHSH and CDR2 LQKENI. CDR3 size: 16 residues. The trim removed 1 base at V and 0 bases at J, leaving 3 bases unmatched. About this clone itself: Its antigen is not identified.

With 60 Vbeta and 13 Jbeta primers, the PCR was carried out. Using immunoSEQ multiplex PCR, the repertoire was profiled, and TCRdb retains in-frame clones only, with some absent. The data show about 130,000 clones, under 85% seen once. Study-wide points: The sole available immune exposure information was CMV serostatus. Roughly even sequencing depth across donors was the assumption behind the presence/absence analyses. There were reportedly fewer N-insertions in an Asian-associated ancestry cluster than the approximately 670-donor mean, in a later analysis.

The genes are TRBV18 and TRBJ2-1; TRBD2 agrees at 7 bases. The source of this sequence is a man younger than 40 in good health and CMV-seronegative. The sequencing sample was made of PBMCs. The CDR3 DNA reads as TGTGCCAGCTCACCACTGGGGGGGAGCTCCTACAATGAGCAGTTCTTC. Translated, it gives CASSPLGGSSYNEQFF.